This paragraph covers one TCR beta chain sequence. In the original processing: Estimates of nucleated cell counts were drawn from the amplification of reference gene primers. Clones were sequenced by immunoSEQ multiplex PCR, and TCRdb holds only the in-frame ones, with some missing. V, J and clone size are those of that table, while D and trimming were read from the DNA. The top ten clones hold roughly 4.8% of a sample with tens of thousands of clones, roughly 84% of them seen once. These data are taken from a study of blood T cell repertoires in COVID-19. Study-wide context: There were acute and convalescent COVID-19 samples, and they came from the United States, Italy and Spain. T cells, B-cell-depleted T cells, or PBMCs supplied cDNA or gDNA.

This receptor was identified in a woman aged 60-75 years with acute or convalescent COVID-19. Sequencing was performed on peripheral blood.

The CDR3 DNA follows: TGCGCCAGCACCAACTCAGGGGGAAGGATGAACACTGAAGCTTTCTTT. Amino acid sequence: CASTNSGGRMNTEAFF. This chain connects TRBV5-1 to TRBJ1-1; 7 nucleotides match TRBD1. Germline assignment: CDR1 SGHRS and CDR2 YFSETQ. Germline trimming cut 6 bases from V and 0 bases from J; bases unmatched to any gene: 11. The CDR3 runs to 16 residues.